This entry lists 13 T cell receptor beta chains sequenced from one sample in a study of siplizumab effects on memory and regulatory T cells. The protocol was immunoSEQ multiplex PCR, while the TCRdb copy is restricted to in-frame clones and leaves out a portion. The sample has 70,000 or so clones; 91% are singletons. Sequenced material: CD8+ T cells sorted from blood. Every receptor here comes from a human donor in good health.

This clone was found many times. This rearrangement joins TRBV19 to TRBJ1-2, with D possibly being TRBD1 (5 bases). Trimming pared 6 bases from V and 4 bases from J, leaving 21 bases between. Germline CDR1 LNHDA, CDR2 SQIVND (reference sequence). The CDR3 length is 16 residues. The CDR3 DNA follows: TGTGCCAGTAGGCCCTTGCTGGGGGAGCGTAGCTATGGCTACACCTTC. It translates to CASRPLLGERSYGYTF. The whole variable domain, remainder taken from reference TRBV19 and TRBJ1-2, is DGGITQSPKYLFRKEGQNVTLSCEQNLNHDAMYWYRQDPGQGLRLIYYSQIVNDFQKGDIAEGYSVSREKKESFPLTVTSAQKNPTAFYLCASRPLLGERSYGYTFGSGTRLTVV.

This clone was seen a single time. The chain employs TRBV9 and TRBJ2-5; D may match TRBD1 or TRBD2 (5 bases each). This CDR3 region has 14 residues. Germline V gives CDR1 SGDLS, CDR2 YYNGEE. V was shortened by 3 bases and J by 10 bases, with 19 bases between the two germline ends. The CDR3 coding sequence is TGTGCCAGCAGCGGGGACGGCCTAATTAGGGGCCAGTACTTC. It translates to CASSGDGLIRGQYF.

This rearrangement joins TRBV4-1 to TRBJ2-5; 9 nucleotides agree with TRBD2. Germline CDR1 is MGHRA and CDR2 is YSYEKL. This CDR3 comprises 18 residues. V trimming: 3 bases; J trimming: 5 bases; junction bases outside the gene matches: 16. CDR3 region: CASSQAPHLAGLRETQYF. CDR3 nucleotide sequence: TGCGCCAGCAGCCAGGCCCCCCATCTAGCGGGATTGAGGGAGACCCAGTACTTC.

Details on this clone: This CDR3 is also generated by other DNA sequences in the sample. This chain uses TRBV27 with TRBJ2-1, with D unclear. This CDR3 region has 13 residues. Germline V gives CDR1 MNHEY, CDR2 SMNVEV (reference sequence). Trimming cost V 3 bases and J 1 base, with 4 bases left between them. CDR3 nucleotides: TGTGCCAGCAGTTTTTCTTCCTACAATGAGCAGTTCTTC. The encoded protein is CASSFSSYNEQFF.

The chain links TRBV5-8 to TRBJ2-1; D possibly corresponds to TRBD2 (6 bases). Germline assignment: CDR1 SGHTS and CDR2 YDEGEE. Trimming shortened V by 0 bases and J by 0 bases, and 10 bases separated the two germline ends. This CDR3 region has 16 residues. The CDR3 DNA is TGTGCCAGCAGCTTGGAGCGGGCTGGCTCCTACAATGAGCAGTTCTTC. It codes for CASSLERAGSYNEQFF.

The CDR3: CSVRVRGDYEQYF. The CDR3 nucleotides are TGCAGCGTTCGAGTCCGGGGCGACTACGAGCAGTACTTC. The chain joins TRBV29-1 to TRBJ2-7; tentatively, D is TRBD1 or TRBD2 (5 bases each). Germline lookup yields CDR1 SQVTM and CDR2 ANQGSEA. Trimming took off 5 bases at V and 3 bases at J, with 14 bases between the two ends. The CDR3 runs 13 residues.

The V gene is TRBV21-1, the J gene TRBJ2-7. TRBV21-1 is an annotated pseudogene. The CDR3 runs to 15 residues. The chain's CDR3 is CASGVGHVGPYEQYF. The DNA for the CDR3 is TGTGCCAGCGGTGTAGGTCATGTCGGGCCCTACGAGCAGTACTTC.

This rearrangement joins TRBV7-8 to TRBJ1-2; D unresolved. The CDR3 covers 11 residues. The germline V gene has CDR1 SGHVS and CDR2 FQNEAQ. V lost 1 base and J 11 bases, leaving 8 bases between the germline ends. Here the CDR3 DNA reads TGTGCCAGCAGCTTAGTCGGGCGGTACACCTTC. Translating it yields CASSLVGRYTF.

The rearrangement links TRBV9 to TRBJ2-3, with D maybe TRBD2 (5 bases). Germline V CDR1 and CDR2: SGDLS, YYNGEE. The CDR3 contains 15 residues. The germline V and J ends were trimmed by 2 bases and 0 bases, with 10 bases remaining between them. CDR3 bases: TGTGCCAGCAGCGTCGGACTCACTAGCACAGATACGCAGTATTTT. Translation: CASSVGLTSTDTQYF.

The chain carries TRBV2 and TRBJ1-2; weak D call: TRBD1 (5 bases). Germline CDR1 reads SNHLY; CDR2 reads FYNNEI. The germline V and J ends were trimmed by 8 bases and 0 bases, with 16 bases remaining between them. This CDR3 region has 15 residues. The CDR3 nucleotides read TGTGCCAGCCGCCCCGACAGCACTCCTAACTATGGCTACACCTTC. Protein sequence: CASRPDSTPNYGYTF.

This sequence joins TRBV27 and TRBJ2-7; TRBD2 aligns across 10 bases. Germline V lookup: CDR1 MNHEY, CDR2 SMNVEV (reference sequence). The CDR3 is 14 amino acids. Trimming took 8 bases from V and 2 from J; bases not matched to a gene: 6. Here the CDR3 reads CASGPGTSAYEQYF. The CDR3, as DNA: TGTGCCAGCGGACCCGGGACTAGCGCCTACGAGCAGTACTTC.

V is TRBV11-2 and J is TRBJ2-1; 10 bases are shared with TRBD2. V lost 0 bases and J lost 3; bases outside the gene matches: 2. The germline gives CDR1 SGHAT, CDR2 FQNNGV. The CDR3 runs 16 residues. The CDR3 coding sequence is TGTGCCAGCAGCTTAGACCTAGCGGGGGTCTACAATGAGCAGTTCTTC. This translates into CASSLDLAGVYNEQFF.

V is TRBV2 and J is TRBJ1-2, with TRBD1 as a possible D gene (5 bases). V was cut by 2 bases and J by 6 bases, with 16 bases left in between. CDR1 SNHLY and CDR2 FYNNEI come from the germline V gene. The CDR3 loop spans 15 amino acids. The CDR3 coding sequence is TGTGCCAGCAGTGAATGGCGTCAGGGTAAGGATGGCTACACCTTC. This encodes CASSEWRQGKDGYTF.